One sample yielded the 7 T cell receptor beta chains listed below, sequenced in a study of cytomegalovirus exposure and HLA in healthy donors. The PCR was carried out with 60 Vbeta primers and 13 Jbeta primers. The protocol was immunoSEQ multiplex PCR, while the TCRdb copy is restricted to in-frame clones and leaves out a portion. Seen here are 180,000 or so clones, about four fifths observed once, and the top ten hold about 2.6%. The material sequenced was PBMCs. These receptor sequences come from a female donor in good health and CMV-seronegative.

The chain joins TRBV6-1 to TRBJ2-7; D is unclear. Germline V gene lookup returns CDR1 MNHNS and CDR2 SASEGT. This CDR3 is 11 amino acids long. V shed 2 bases and J shed 4 bases, with 3 bases lying between them. The CDR3 coding sequence is TGTGCCAGCAGTGAACGGTACGAGCAGTACTTC. Protein: CASSERYEQYF.

This clone was found once. One junction end disagrees with the germline gene, perhaps due to a read error. The rearrangement joins TRBV7-9 to TRBJ2-7; D is possibly TRBD2 (6 bases). This CDR3 spans 16 amino acids. Per the germline V gene, CDR1 is SEHNR and CDR2 is FQNEAQ (reference sequence). The CDR3 bases are TGTTCCAGCAGCTTAGGAGGGACTCTAACCGCCTACGAGCAGTACTTC. Its translation: CSSSLGGTLTAYEQYF. Full variable domain (outside the CDR3, taken from reference TRBV7-9 and TRBJ2-7): DTGVSQNPRHKITKRGQNVTFRCDPISEHNRLYWYRQTLGQGPEFLTYFQNEAQLEKSRLLSDRFSAERPKGSFSTLEIQRTEQGDSAMYLCSSSLGGTLTAYEQYFGPGTRLTVT.

Comments on this clone: Germline is not matched at one junction end, which may reflect a read error. The chain recombines TRBV9 with TRBJ2-7; D is perhaps TRBD1 (6 bases). This CDR3 contains 14 residues. The germline CDR1 and CDR2 sequences are SGDLS and YYNGEE. This CDR3 is CVSSVGQGSYEQYF. As DNA, the CDR3 is TGTGTCAGCAGCGTAGGTCAGGGGTCCTACGAGCAGTACTTC. Full variable domain (remainder filled in from reference TRBV9 and TRBJ2-7): DSGVTQTPKHLITATGQRVTLRCSPRSGDLSVYWYQQSLDQGLQFLIQYYNGEERAKGNILERFSAQQFPDLHSELNLSSLELGDSALYFCVSSVGQGSYEQYFGPGTRLTVT.

J is TRBJ1-4 and V is TRBV4-2; the D gene is possibly TRBD1 (6 bases). The CDR3 contains 20 residues. Germline lookup yields CDR1 LGHNA and CDR2 YNFKEQ. V was shortened by 0 bases and J by 5 bases, with 25 bases between the two germline ends. CDR3 residues: CASSQDVGEQGWELNEKLFF. Written as DNA, the CDR3 is TGTGCCAGCAGCCAAGATGTGGGGGAACAGGGTTGGGAGTTAAATGAAAAACTGTTTTTT.

The chain is built from TRBV28 and TRBJ2-7; D possibly corresponds to TRBD2 (7 bases). CDR3 size: 14 residues. V was pared by 1 base and J by 5 bases, with 12 bases between. Germline V gene lookup returns CDR1 MDHEN and CDR2 SYDVKM. CDR3 residues: CASSLYTGRDEQYF. The CDR3 bases are TGTGCCAGCAGTTTATATACAGGGAGGGACGAGCAGTACTTC.

The chain recombines TRBV5-1 with TRBJ1-3; 7 nucleotides line up with TRBD1. There are 16 residues in the CDR3. Trimming took 4 bases from V and 0 from J; bases not matched to a gene: 7. Germline V gene lookup returns CDR1 SGHRS and CDR2 YFSETQ. CDR3: CASSLTGSYSGNTIYF. CDR3 sequence (DNA): TGCGCCAGCAGCCTGACAGGGTCCTACTCTGGAAACACCATATATTTT.

This chain connects TRBV6-1 to TRBJ1-2; perhaps TRBD1 as D (6 bases). CDR1 MNHNS and CDR2 SASEGT come from the germline V gene. Trimming left V 1 base short and J 4 bases short, with 7 bases between. The CDR3 covers 13 residues. DNA for the CDR3: TGTGCCAGCAGTGAAGGGACAGTCTATGGCTACACCTTC. It encodes CASSEGTVYGYTF.